This T cell receptor (beta chain) was identified in a study of technical replicates of blood from a few donors (dated by TCRdb to about 2017). To note about this clone: No antigen is known for it. Per-nucleotide qualities are absent, and no much larger clonotype sits a single base away.

Libraries were constructed by the immunoSEQ multiplex PCR assay. TCRdb provides this immuneACCESS table in a form limited to in-frame rearrangements. Some clones are lacking; in checked studies, under half of them reflect an unresolved V gene, and why the rest are absent is not known. This sample gives roughly 80,000 clones in total; 90% to 95% of them show up just once. The biggest ten clones account for around 0.24% of the sample. The CDR1 and CDR2 encoded by the germline V gene are KGHSH and LQKENI. The V and J ends are trimmed by 2 bases and 8 bases, leaving 4 bases between them. The CDR3 covers 11 residues, taking in both the cysteine and the phenylalanine. Only CDR3 DNA is held: 33 bases, read in frame from base 1.

What was sequenced was T cells isolated from PBMCs. The sequence is built from TRBV18 and TRBJ2-1; the D gene lacks a confident call. The sequence came from a human donor in good health. The CDR3 protein sequence reads: CASSPADEQFF. The nucleotides are TGTGCCAGCTCACCAGCGGATGAGCAGTTCTTC.